This T cell receptor (beta chain) was obtained from a study of cytomegalovirus exposure and HLA in healthy donors. The V gene's germline CDR1 is SGHAT and CDR2 FQNNGV. CDR3 length equals 15 residues. The V end was cut by 5 bases, the J end by 4 bases, with 17 bases between. The PCR was carried out with 60 Vbeta primers and 13 Jbeta primers. Assay: immunoSEQ multiplex PCR; the TCRdb copy retains only in-frame clones and omits some. The sample carries fewer than 150,000 clones, 70% recorded once. Note on this clone: Antigen specificity is unknown.

Study conclusions and caveats: Most TCRs appeared rarely, but some public TCRs recurred in many donors. According to a later analysis, most TCR beta chains associated with CMV appeared HLA-restricted. Immune exposure information available was restricted to CMV serostatus.

The gene calls are TRBV11-2 and TRBJ2-5, with TRBD2 as a possible D gene (6 bases). Source material: PBMCs. The sequence came from a woman in her 30s in good health and CMV-seronegative. The CDR3 sequence: CASSPPGVLGETQYF. In DNA, the CDR3 is TGTGCCAGCAGCCCTCCGGGAGTTTTAGGAGAGACCCAGTACTTC. The full variable domain, its missing parts supplied by reference TRBV11-2 and TRBJ2-5, is EAGVAQSPRYKIIEKRQSVAFWCNPISGHATLYWYQQILGQGPKLLIQFQNNGVVDDSQLPKDRFSAERLKGVDSTLKIQPAKLEDSAVYLCASSPPGVLGETQYFGPGTRLLVL.